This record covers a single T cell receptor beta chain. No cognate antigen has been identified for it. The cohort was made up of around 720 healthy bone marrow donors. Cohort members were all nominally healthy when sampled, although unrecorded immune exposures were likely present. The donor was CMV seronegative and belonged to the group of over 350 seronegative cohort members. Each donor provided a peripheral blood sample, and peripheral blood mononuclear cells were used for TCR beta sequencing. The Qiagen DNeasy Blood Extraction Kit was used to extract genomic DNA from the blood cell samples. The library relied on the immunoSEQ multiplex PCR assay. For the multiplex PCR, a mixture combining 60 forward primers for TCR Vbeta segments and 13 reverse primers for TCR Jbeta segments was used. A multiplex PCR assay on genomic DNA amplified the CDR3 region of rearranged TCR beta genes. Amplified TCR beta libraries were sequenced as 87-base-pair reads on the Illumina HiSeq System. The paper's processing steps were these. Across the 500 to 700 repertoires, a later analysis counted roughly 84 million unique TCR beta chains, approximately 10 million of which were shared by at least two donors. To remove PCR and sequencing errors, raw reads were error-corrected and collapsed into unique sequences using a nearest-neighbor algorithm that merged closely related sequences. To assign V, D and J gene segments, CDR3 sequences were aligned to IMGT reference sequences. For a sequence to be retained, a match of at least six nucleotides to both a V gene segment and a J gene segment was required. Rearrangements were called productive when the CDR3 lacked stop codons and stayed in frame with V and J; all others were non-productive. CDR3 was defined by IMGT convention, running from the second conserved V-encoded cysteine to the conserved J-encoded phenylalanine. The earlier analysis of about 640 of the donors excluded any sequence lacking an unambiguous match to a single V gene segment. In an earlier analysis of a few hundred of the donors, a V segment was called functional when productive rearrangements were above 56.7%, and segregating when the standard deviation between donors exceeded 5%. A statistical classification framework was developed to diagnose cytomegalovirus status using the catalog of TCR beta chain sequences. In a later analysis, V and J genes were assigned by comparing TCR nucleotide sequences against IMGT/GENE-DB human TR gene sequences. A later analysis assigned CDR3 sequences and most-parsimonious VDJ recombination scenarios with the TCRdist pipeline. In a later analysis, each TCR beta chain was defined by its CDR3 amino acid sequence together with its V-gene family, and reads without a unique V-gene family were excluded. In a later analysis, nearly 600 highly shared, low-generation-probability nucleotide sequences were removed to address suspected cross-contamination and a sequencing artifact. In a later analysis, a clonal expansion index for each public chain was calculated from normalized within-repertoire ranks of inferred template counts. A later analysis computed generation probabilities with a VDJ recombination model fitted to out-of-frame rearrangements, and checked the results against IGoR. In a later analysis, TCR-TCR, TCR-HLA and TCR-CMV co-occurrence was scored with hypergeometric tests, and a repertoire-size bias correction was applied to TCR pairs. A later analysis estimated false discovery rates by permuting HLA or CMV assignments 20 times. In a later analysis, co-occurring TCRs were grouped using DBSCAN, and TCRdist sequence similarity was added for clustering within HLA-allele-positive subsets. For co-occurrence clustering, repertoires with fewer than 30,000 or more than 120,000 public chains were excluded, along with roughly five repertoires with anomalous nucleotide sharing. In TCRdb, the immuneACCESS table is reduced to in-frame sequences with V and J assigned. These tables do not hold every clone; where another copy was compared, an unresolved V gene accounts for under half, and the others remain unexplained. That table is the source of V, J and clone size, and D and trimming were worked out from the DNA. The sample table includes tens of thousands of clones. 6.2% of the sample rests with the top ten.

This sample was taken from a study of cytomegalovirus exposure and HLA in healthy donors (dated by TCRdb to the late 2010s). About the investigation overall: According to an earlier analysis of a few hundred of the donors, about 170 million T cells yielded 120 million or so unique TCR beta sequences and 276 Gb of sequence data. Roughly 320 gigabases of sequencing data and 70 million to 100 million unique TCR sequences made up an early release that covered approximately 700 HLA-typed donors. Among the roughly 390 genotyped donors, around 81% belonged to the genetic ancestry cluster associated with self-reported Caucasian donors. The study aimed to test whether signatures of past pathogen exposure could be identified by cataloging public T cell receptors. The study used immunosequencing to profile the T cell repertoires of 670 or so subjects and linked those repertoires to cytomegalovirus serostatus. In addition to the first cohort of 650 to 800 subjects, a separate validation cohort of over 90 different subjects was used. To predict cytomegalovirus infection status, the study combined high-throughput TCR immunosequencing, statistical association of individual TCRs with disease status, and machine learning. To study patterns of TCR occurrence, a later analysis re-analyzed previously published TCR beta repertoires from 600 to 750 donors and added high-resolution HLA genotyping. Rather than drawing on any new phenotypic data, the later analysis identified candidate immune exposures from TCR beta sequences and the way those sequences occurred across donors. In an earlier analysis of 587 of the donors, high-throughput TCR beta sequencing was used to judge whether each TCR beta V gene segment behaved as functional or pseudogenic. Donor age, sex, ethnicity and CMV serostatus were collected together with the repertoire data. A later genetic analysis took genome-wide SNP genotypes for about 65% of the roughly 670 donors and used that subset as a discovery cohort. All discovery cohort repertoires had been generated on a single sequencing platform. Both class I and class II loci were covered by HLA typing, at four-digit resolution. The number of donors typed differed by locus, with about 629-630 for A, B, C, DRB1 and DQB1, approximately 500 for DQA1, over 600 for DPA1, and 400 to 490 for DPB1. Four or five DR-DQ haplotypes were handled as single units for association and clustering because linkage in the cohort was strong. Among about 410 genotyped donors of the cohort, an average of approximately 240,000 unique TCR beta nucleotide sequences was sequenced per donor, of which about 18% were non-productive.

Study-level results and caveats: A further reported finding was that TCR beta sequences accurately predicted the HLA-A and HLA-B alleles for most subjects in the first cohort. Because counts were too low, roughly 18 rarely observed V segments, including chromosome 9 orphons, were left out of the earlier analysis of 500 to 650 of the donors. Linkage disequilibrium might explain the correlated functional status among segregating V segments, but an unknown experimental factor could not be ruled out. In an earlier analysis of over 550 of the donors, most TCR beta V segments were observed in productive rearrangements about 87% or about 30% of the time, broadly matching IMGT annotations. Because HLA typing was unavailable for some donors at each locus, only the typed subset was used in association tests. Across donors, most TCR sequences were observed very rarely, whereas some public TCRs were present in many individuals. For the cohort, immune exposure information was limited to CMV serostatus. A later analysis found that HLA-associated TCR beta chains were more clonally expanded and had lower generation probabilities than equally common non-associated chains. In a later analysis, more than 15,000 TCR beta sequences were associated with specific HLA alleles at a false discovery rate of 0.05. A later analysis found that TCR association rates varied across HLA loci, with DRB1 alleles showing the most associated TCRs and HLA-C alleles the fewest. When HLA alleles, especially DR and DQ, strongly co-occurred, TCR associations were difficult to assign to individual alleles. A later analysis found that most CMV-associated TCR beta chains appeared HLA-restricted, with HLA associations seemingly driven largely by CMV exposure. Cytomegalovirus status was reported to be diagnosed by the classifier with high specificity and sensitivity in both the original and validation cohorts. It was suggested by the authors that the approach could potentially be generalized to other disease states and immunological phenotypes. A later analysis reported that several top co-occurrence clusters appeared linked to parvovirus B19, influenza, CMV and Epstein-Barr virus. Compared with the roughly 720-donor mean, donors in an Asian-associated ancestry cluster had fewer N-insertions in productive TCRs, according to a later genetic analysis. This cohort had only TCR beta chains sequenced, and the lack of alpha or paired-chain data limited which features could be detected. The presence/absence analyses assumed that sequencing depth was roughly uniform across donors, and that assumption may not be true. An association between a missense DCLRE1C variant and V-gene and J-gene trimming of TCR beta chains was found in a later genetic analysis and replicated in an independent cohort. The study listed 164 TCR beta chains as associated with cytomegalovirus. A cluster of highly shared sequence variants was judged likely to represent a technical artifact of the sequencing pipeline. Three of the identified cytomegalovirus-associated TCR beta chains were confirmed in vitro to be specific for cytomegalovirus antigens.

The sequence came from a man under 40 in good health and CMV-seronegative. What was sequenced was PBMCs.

The DNA sequence reads TGTGCCACCCTGCGGGACAGCACCTACGAGCAGTACTTC. The translation is CATLRDSTYEQYF. The rearranged segments are TRBV6-1 and TRBJ2-7, with TRBD1 perhaps the D gene, on 7 matching bases. Spanning cysteine to phenylalanine, the CDR3 consists of 13 amino acids. This entry keeps only the CDR3 DNA: 39 bases, framed from base 1. V is clipped by 10 bases and J by 2 bases, and the sequence between their germline boundaries is 15 bases long. The germline V gene sets CDR1 to MNHNS and CDR2 to SASEGT.